This TCR beta chain stems from a study of OX40 agonist ivuxolimab in advanced cancers. Regarding the study as a whole: Expanded peripheral T-cell antigen specificity went undetermined. At doses 0.1 to 3.0 mg/kg, CD4+ and CD8+ clones expanded.

Libraries were prepared by immunoSEQ multiplex PCR; TCRdb keeps only in-frame clonotypes and omits some of them. The sample shows about 35,000 clones, around three quarters of them seen only once. Turning to this clone: Its antigen is undetermined.

Autoimmune disease history or systemic immunosuppression was exclusionary. J was trimmed by 3 bases and V by 6 bases; bases with no gene match: 3. This CDR3 has 15 residues. Germline V gene data show CDR1 as SNHLY and CDR2 as FYNNEI. This clonotype was sampled from an adult with an advanced solid tumor such as melanoma, head and neck, liver or kidney cancer. This sequence joins TRBV2 and TRBJ2-5, with 14 positions matching TRBD2. The material was CD4+ or CD8+ T cells sorted from blood, obtained in a trial of the OX40 agonist ivuxolimab. The CDR3 is CASRATSGGEETQYF. The CDR3 DNA is TGTGCCAGCAGGGCGACTAGCGGGGGGGAAGAGACCCAGTACTTC.